Presented here are 32 T cell receptor beta chains from one specimen sequenced in a study of CD8+CD57+ T cells in acquired aplastic anemia. According to the study, genomic DNA was the template for TCR beta VDJ and CDR3 profiling. TCRdb reanalysed the reads using MiXCR and keeps one entry per CDR3 protein. The repertoire holds 150,000 to 200,000 distinct CDR3 sequences, with about three fifths as singletons. Sequencing was performed on sorted CD4+, CD8+, or CD8+CD57+ T cells (not recorded which) from PBMCs. These receptors came from a human donor in good health.

This clonotype was recorded a few times. This may arise from a read error, as a much more abundant clone is one base away. The chain is built from TRBV5-5 and TRBJ2-1, with 7 bases lining up with TRBD2. The germline V gene encodes CDR1 SGHKS and CDR2 YYEKEE (reference sequence). This CDR3 region has 12 residues. CDR3 sequence (DNA): TGTGCCTGCAGCTCGACTAGCCATGAGCAGTTCTTC. Translating gives CACSSTSHEQFF.

This clonotype was counted between two and nine times. The chain is built from TRBV20-1 and TRBJ1-6; 8 bases align to TRBD1. Germline V gives CDR1 DFQATT, CDR2 SNEGSKA (reference sequence). Trimming cost V 3 bases and J 9 bases; bases outside gene matches: 7. The length of the CDR3 is 14 residues. The CDR3 reads CSASDQGAGSPLHF. In nucleotides, the CDR3 is TGCAGTGCTAGTGATCAGGGGGCAGGTTCACCCCTCCACTTT.

The chain recombines TRBV9 with TRBJ2-1; 8 bases match TRBD2. The CDR3 has 15 residues. The germline V gene encodes CDR1 SGDLS and CDR2 YYNGEE. With V trimmed by 3 bases and J by 5 bases, 7 bases remained unmatched. Here the CDR3 DNA reads TGTGCCAGCAGCGCCGGGACTAGACCCAACAATGAGCAGTTCTTC. This gives the protein CASSAGTRPNNEQFF.

The J gene is TRBJ2-1, the V gene TRBV20-1; D is ambiguous. The CDR3 consists of 12 residues. V shed 4 bases and J shed 5 bases, with 9 bases lying between them. From germline, CDR1 is DFQATT and CDR2 SNEGSKA (reference sequence). The CDR3 DNA follows: TGCAGTGCTAAAACGGTGAACAATGAGCAGTTCTTC. It encodes CSAKTVNNEQFF.

The V gene is TRBV9, the J gene TRBJ2-7; D possibly matches TRBD1 or TRBD2 (5 bases each). CDR3 length: 14 amino acids. Germline V gene lookup returns CDR1 SGDLS and CDR2 YYNGEE. V was clipped by 4 bases and J by 3 bases, with 14 bases between them. The CDR3 DNA reads TGTGCCAGCAGCATCACCGGGACCCACTACGAGCAGTACTTC. Its translation is CASSITGTHYEQYF.

This clonotype was counted at least ten times. This chain joins TRBV5-6 and TRBJ2-2; no definite D call. CDR3 size: 13 residues. In germline, CDR1 is SGHDT, CDR2 YYEEEE. With 2 bases removed from V and 3 bases from J, the gap between germline ends came to 5 bases. In DNA, the CDR3 is TGTGCCAGCAGCTTTGGTGACACCGGGGAGCTGTTTTTT. Its protein is CASSFGDTGELFF. Full variable domain (remainder filled in from reference TRBV5-6 and TRBJ2-2): DAGVTQSPTHLIKTRGQQVTLRCSPKSGHDTVSWYQQALGQGPQFIFQYYEEEERQRGNFPDRFSGHQFPNYSSELNVNALLLGDSALYLCASSFGDTGELFFGEGSRLTVL.

This clonotype was counted between two and nine times. This sequence joins TRBV7-2 and TRBJ2-5; D gene ambiguous. V shed 5 bases and J shed 1 base, with 11 bases lying between them. CDR1 is SGHTA, CDR2 FQGNSA, per germline. The CDR3 covers 14 residues. CDR3 DNA: TGTGCCAGCAGCCTAAATCCAGGCCAAGAGACCCAGTACTTC. Translating gives CASSLNPGQETQYF.

J is TRBJ2-1 and V is TRBV20-1; D is ambiguous. The CDR3 length is 12 residues. From germline, CDR1 is DFQATT and CDR2 SNEGSKA (reference sequence). V gave up 0 bases and J gave up 12 bases, with 12 bases separating them. CDR3 loop: CSAREDSTGQFF. In DNA, the CDR3 is TGCAGTGCTAGAGAAGACTCCACGGGGCAGTTCTTC.

The rearrangement joins TRBV25-1 to TRBJ2-7; D may be TRBD1 (6 bases). Germline loops: CDR1 MGHDK, CDR2 SYGVNS. This CDR3 region has 15 residues. The germline V and J ends were trimmed by 2 bases and 5 bases, with 16 bases remaining between them. The CDR3 DNA reads as TGTGCCAGCAGTGAAGGGTCTATGGCAGGGGACGAGCAGTACTTC. Translated: CASSEGSMAGDEQYF.

This clonotype showed up many times. This chain links TRBV13 with TRBJ2-5; D may be TRBD1 (6 bases). CDR1 is PRHDT, CDR2 FYEKMQ, per germline (reference sequence). The CDR3 extends over 16 amino acids. V lost 0 bases, J lost 5 bases, and 16 bases lay in between. CDR3 in amino acids: CASSLGIVRGYETQYF. The CDR3 nucleotides read TGTGCCAGCAGCTTAGGGATCGTCAGGGGATACGAGACCCAGTACTTC.

There are a few counts of this clonotype. The rearrangement joins TRBV20-1 to TRBJ2-7; 8 bases match TRBD1. CDR1 and CDR2 (germline): DFQATT, SNEGSKA (reference sequence). CDR3 length: 12 residues. After removal of 6 bases from V and 3 bases from J, the junction contained 4 bases not matched to a gene. The CDR3 DNA reads TGCAGTGCGGACAGGGTAAACTACGAGCAGTACTTC. It codes for CSADRVNYEQYF.

As concerns this clonotype: At one end, the junction sequence differs from germline, possibly due to a read error. CDR3 sequence: CASSGGGTGTRSYEQYF. CDR3 in DNA: TGTGCCAGCAGCGGAGGAGGGACAGGGACCCGCTCCTACGAGCAATACTTC. The gene calls are TRBV9 and TRBJ2-7; TRBD1 aligns across 9 bases. Germline lookup yields CDR1 SGDLS and CDR2 YYNGEE. This CDR3 is built from 17 residues.

V is TRBV2 and J is TRBJ1-2, with 10 bases fitting TRBD1. Germline CDR1 and CDR2: SNHLY and FYNNEI. V lost 6 bases to trimming and J lost 4 bases; unmatched junction nucleotides: 5. This CDR3 contains 14 residues. The CDR3 loop is CASSGQGDTYGYTF. The CDR3 DNA sequence: TGTGCCAGCAGCGGACAGGGGGATACCTATGGCTACACCTTC.

This chain uses TRBV20-1 with TRBJ2-3, with 13 nucleotides matching TRBD2. The CDR3 extends over 15 amino acids. V lost 3 bases to trimming and J lost 3 bases; unmatched junction nucleotides: 3. Looked up from germline, CDR1 is DFQATT and CDR2 is SNEGSKA (reference sequence). CDR3 bases: TGCAGTGCTAGGGGGACTAGCGGGAAGACAGATACGCAGTATTTT. Translating gives CSARGTSGKTDTQYF.

This clonotype is medium-sized by share. The rearrangement links TRBV28 to TRBJ2-1; 9 bases line up with TRBD2. J lost 1 base, V lost 5 bases, and 12 bases had no gene match. Looked up from germline, CDR1 is MDHEN and CDR2 is SYDVKM. There are 18 residues in the CDR3. The DNA of the CDR3 is TGTGCCAGCAGTCCGCTGATTAGCGGGAGCCCGTCCTACAATGAGCAGTTCTTC. Translated, it gives CASSPLISGSPSYNEQFF.

The chain uses TRBV6-5 and TRBJ2-3; 7 bases align to TRBD2. V gave up 10 bases and J gave up 4 bases; unmatched junction bases: 8. This CDR3 is built from 13 residues. CDR1 and CDR2 (germline): MNHEY, SVGAGI. In nucleotides, the CDR3 is TGTGCCATCAGCCAGCGGGACCCAGATACGCAGTATTTT. Translating gives CAISQRDPDTQYF.

The chain couples TRBV19 to TRBJ1-1; D unresolved. The ends were cut back, 8 bases at V and 0 bases at J, with 10 bases in the middle. This CDR3 has 13 residues. Germline CDR1 is LNHDA and CDR2 is SQIVND (reference sequence). DNA of the CDR3: TGTGCCAGTGCGGTTGCCATGAACACTGAAGCTTTCTTT. It encodes CASAVAMNTEAFF.

The chain carries TRBV5-6 and TRBJ1-2; the D is unclear. Trimming shortened V by 4 bases and J by 4 bases, and 11 bases separated the two germline ends. Germline CDR1 and CDR2: SGHDT and YYEEEE. CDR3 length equals 13 residues. CDR3 sequence: CASSALKSYGYTF. The CDR3 DNA is TGTGCCAGCAGCGCCCTAAAGAGCTATGGCTACACCTTC.

This clonotype was observed a few times. This chain connects TRBV7-6 to TRBJ1-6; D not resolved. Germline V gives CDR1 SGHVS, CDR2 FNYEAQ. The CDR3 extends over 13 amino acids. V shed 1 base and J shed 7 bases, with 5 bases lying between them. In DNA, the CDR3 is TGTGCCAGCAGCTTAGGAGAGAATTCACCCCTCCACTTT. Translated: CASSLGENSPLHF. The entire variable domain, with the rest obtained from reference TRBV7-6 and TRBJ1-6, is as follows: GAGVSQSPRYKVTKRGQDVALRCDPISGHVSLYWYRQALGQGPEFLTYFNYEAQQDKSGLPNDRFSAERPEGSISTLTIQRTEQRDSAMYRCASSLGENSPLHFGNGTRLTVT.

The V and J genes are TRBV9 and TRBJ2-2; 8 bases align to TRBD2. The CDR3 has 16 amino acids. V lost 4 bases to trimming and J lost 0 bases; unmatched junction nucleotides: 5. Germline V gives CDR1 SGDLS, CDR2 YYNGEE. The CDR3 reads CASSPRLAPNTGELFF. The CDR3 bases are TGTGCCAGCAGCCCTCGACTAGCGCCGAACACCGGGGAGCTGTTTTTT. The full variable domain, completed using reference TRBV9 and TRBJ2-2, is DSGVTQTPKHLITATGQRVTLRCSPRSGDLSVYWYQQSLDQGLQFLIQYYNGEERAKGNILERFSAQQFPDLHSELNLSSLELGDSALYFCASSPRLAPNTGELFFGEGSRLTVL.

The V and J genes are TRBV20-1 and TRBJ2-7; D might be TRBD2 (5 bases). Germline loops: CDR1 DFQATT, CDR2 SNEGSKA (reference sequence). The CDR3 has 13 residues. Trimming pared 0 bases from V and 2 bases from J, leaving 8 bases between. The CDR3: CSAREAVTYEQYF. Here the CDR3 DNA reads TGCAGTGCTAGAGAAGCGGTGACCTACGAGCAGTACTTC.

The chain joins TRBV9 to TRBJ1-2; D ambiguous. CDR1 is SGDLS, CDR2 YYNGEE, per germline. The CDR3 is 13 amino acids. V lost 1 base to trimming and J lost 4 bases, with 8 bases between them. CDR3 sequence: CASSVSTRYGYTF. Written as DNA, the CDR3 is TGTGCCAGCAGCGTAAGCACCCGCTATGGCTACACCTTC.

Of note for this clonotype: A read error may be the cause here, since a much bigger clone is one base away. The J gene is TRBJ2-7, the V gene TRBV11-2, with a tentative D call TRBD1 (5 bases). The length of the CDR3 is 14 residues. CDR1 SGHAT and CDR2 FQNNGV come from the germline V gene. V gave up 5 bases and J gave up 6 bases, with 17 bases separating them. The CDR3 nucleotides read TGTGCCAGCAGCGTAAGGAGTATTGGGGCCGAGCAGTACTTC. Protein: CASSVRSIGAEQYF.

The V and J genes are TRBV9 and TRBJ2-7; TRBD1 agrees at 8 bases. V lost 0 bases, J lost 3 bases, and 2 bases stayed unmatched. CDR1 and CDR2 from the germline V gene are SGDLS and YYNGEE. The CDR3 is 14 residues long. CDR3 loop: CASSVGTGFYEQYF. DNA of the CDR3: TGTGCCAGCAGCGTAGGGACAGGGTTCTACGAGCAGTACTTC.

This clonotype turned up a few times. A much larger clone differs from this one at a single base, so this may be a read error. The chain joins TRBV9 to TRBJ2-1, with 8 bases lining up with TRBD2. The germline V gene has CDR1 SGDLS and CDR2 YYNGEE. CDR3 length: 13 amino acids. The CDR3 is CASSVAREEEQLF. In DNA form, the CDR3 reads TGTGCCAGCAGCGTAGCGCGGGAGGAAGAGCAGCTCTTC.

This chain joins TRBV2 and TRBJ2-7; 7 bases line up with TRBD1. The CDR3 consists of 15 residues. V dropped 7 bases and J dropped 2; count of bases not matched to a gene: 11. Germline CDR1 and CDR2: SNHLY and FYNNEI. The CDR3 DNA reads as TGTGCCAGCACTCCCCGGGACAGACTAACCTACGAGCAGTACTTC. Its protein product is CASTPRDRLTYEQYF.

The chain links TRBV19 to TRBJ1-1; unclear D gene. V was cut by 7 bases and J by 3 bases, with 12 bases left in between. The V gene's germline CDR1 is LNHDA and CDR2 SQIVND (reference sequence). The CDR3 consists of 13 residues. The DNA of the CDR3 is TGTGCCAGTACCTTGTATGAGGACACTGAAGCTTTCTTT. It encodes CASTLYEDTEAFF.

Of note for this clonotype: The CDR3 end shows no conserved phenylalanine or tryptophan, and so a read error is likely. The J gene is TRBJ2-7, the V gene TRBV20-1; D is uncertain. V dropped 3 bases and J dropped 2 bases, with 5 bases sitting between them. From germline, CDR1 is DFQATT and CDR2 SNEGSKA (reference sequence). This CDR3 has 11 amino acids. CDR3 coding DNA: TGCAGTGCTAGTGATGCCTACGAGCAGTACCTC. Translating it yields CSASDAYEQYL.

The rearrangement joins TRBV5-1 to TRBJ2-7; perhaps TRBD1 as D (6 bases). CDR1 and CDR2 (germline): SGHRS, YFSETQ. The CDR3 loop spans 14 amino acids. The V end lost 3 bases, the J end lost 5 bases, and 15 bases lay between the germline ends. The CDR3 DNA is TGCGCCAGCAGCTCCGGACAGTCCGGGAACGAGCAGTACTTC. This codes for CASSSGQSGNEQYF.

The gene calls are TRBV20-1 and TRBJ2-5, with no clear D. V lost 3 bases and J 0 bases, leaving 5 bases between the germline ends. Germline V lookup: CDR1 DFQATT, CDR2 SNEGSKA (reference sequence). This CDR3 region has 12 residues. The CDR3 coding sequence is TGCAGTGCTAGGCCAGACCAAGAGACCCAGTACTTC. As protein: CSARPDQETQYF.

The chain joins TRBV5-1 to TRBJ1-6; D uncertain. The CDR3 totals 12 residues. Germline CDR1 and CDR2: SGHRS and YFSETQ. V gave up 0 bases and J gave up 14 bases, with 9 bases separating them. This CDR3 reads CASSLDRQSLHF. The CDR3 DNA sequence: TGCGCCAGCAGCTTGGACCGGCAGTCCCTCCACTTT.

This clonotype has a count of ten or more. V gene TRBV2 combines with J gene TRBJ2-5; D call uncertain. Germline CDR1 is SNHLY and CDR2 is FYNNEI. This CDR3 is 13 amino acids long. Trimming shortened V by 6 bases and J by 5 bases, and 13 bases separated the two germline ends. The CDR3 bases are TGTGCCAGCAGCCCGCTTGCTGGGGAGACCCAGTACTTC. It yields the protein CASSPLAGETQYF.